This entry lists 15 T cell receptor beta chains sequenced from one sample in a study of blood T cells in healthy people across ages. For the second PCR, which ran for roughly 6 to 11 cycles, a sample-barcoded 5' primer and a J-beta primer mix were used. TCRdb fed the 5' RACE reads into MiXCR, producing one record per CDR3 protein. The data show approximately 800,000 distinct CDR3 sequences, 36% seen once. The specimen sequenced was blood. These receptor sequences come from a man aged 18 to 29 in good health.

Points on this clonotype: A much larger clone sits a single nucleotide away, making a read error possible. The chain employs TRBV12-3 or TRBV12-4 and TRBJ2-5; 10 bases agree with TRBD2. V lost 3 bases to trimming and J lost 11 bases; unmatched junction nucleotides: 12. There are 15 residues in the CDR3. The CDR3: CASSFASGGQDEQYF. The CDR3 DNA is TGTGCCAGCAGTTTTGCTAGCGGGGGCCAAGATGAGCAGTACTTC.

This clonotype appeared a few times. The chain is built from TRBV4-1 and TRBJ2-1; TRBD1 agrees at 7 bases. The CDR3 loop spans 14 amino acids. Germline lookup yields CDR1 MGHRA and CDR2 YSYEKL. J lost 7 bases, V lost 3 bases, and 6 bases had no gene match. This CDR3 is CASSHLQGFNEQFF. The CDR3 DNA reads as TGCGCCAGCAGCCACCTACAGGGGTTTAATGAGCAGTTCTTC.

The gene calls are TRBV10-3 and TRBJ2-3; D not resolved. There are 13 residues in the CDR3. Looked up from germline, CDR1 is ENHRY and CDR2 is SYGVKD. Trimming took 4 bases from V and 1 from J, leaving 6 bases between them. The CDR3, as DNA: TGTGCCATCAGTGCTCCAGGCACAGATACGCAGTATTTT. Amino acid sequence: CAISAPGTDTQYF.

V and J are TRBV19 and TRBJ1-5; 10 bases line up with TRBD1. CDR3 length equals 16 residues. Germline CDR1 LNHDA, CDR2 SQIVND (reference sequence). The V and J ends lost 4 bases and 7 bases, in that order; junction bases with no gene match: 10. CDR3 amino acids: CASSNRDRGGRQPQHF. CDR3 sequence (DNA): TGTGCCAGTAGTAACCGGGACAGGGGCGGCAGGCAGCCCCAGCATTTT.

The chain links TRBV5-1 to TRBJ1-4; no reliable D call. CDR3 length equals 14 residues. V was shortened by 4 bases and J by 5 bases, with 12 bases between the two germline ends. Germline V gene data show CDR1 as SGHRS and CDR2 as YFSETQ. The CDR3: CASSVRGGNEKLFF. The CDR3 DNA is TGCGCCAGCAGCGTGCGGGGAGGGAATGAAAAACTGTTTTTT.

About this clonotype: A much bigger clone sits one base away, suggesting this may be a read error. The chain couples TRBV12-3 or TRBV12-4 to TRBJ2-7, with D maybe TRBD1 (6 bases). This CDR3 comprises 14 residues. V shed 7 bases and J shed 2 bases, with 15 bases lying between them. This chain's CDR3 is CASNSLGTTYEQYF. Written as DNA, the CDR3 is TGTGCCAGCAATTCCCTCGGGACAACCTACGAGCAGTACTTC.

The V call is TRBV5-1, the J call TRBJ1-1, with D unresolved. Germline CDR1 is SGHRS and CDR2 is YFSETQ. V was trimmed by 4 bases and J by 4 bases, leaving 11 bases between them. This CDR3 comprises 13 residues. The CDR3 DNA reads as TGCGCCAGCAGCGTGGAAGGGAGCACTGAAGCTTTCTTT. This encodes CASSVEGSTEAFF.

V gene TRBV5-1 combines with J gene TRBJ1-2, with 8 bases matching TRBD1. The CDR3 has 13 residues. Germline V CDR1 and CDR2: SGHRS, YFSETQ. V lost 5 bases, J lost 8 bases, and 8 bases stayed unmatched. CDR3 bases: TGCGCCAGCAGAGTGACAGGGGCGAAAGGCTACACCTTC. Translated, it gives CASRVTGAKGYTF.

The chain joins TRBV7-9 to TRBJ2-7, with D tentatively TRBD1 (7 bases). The CDR3 extends over 11 amino acids. Between the trimmed V and J ends, which lost 2 bases and 12 bases, there was a span of 11 bases. CDR1 and CDR2 (germline): SEHNR, FQNEAQ (reference sequence). The CDR3 here is CASSLQGGLYF. The CDR3 nucleotides are TGTGCCAGCAGCTTACAGGGGGGATTGTACTTC. The full variable domain, rest sourced from reference TRBV7-9 and TRBJ2-7, is DTGVSQNPRHKITKRGQNVTFRCDPISEHNRLYWYRQTLGQGPEFLTYFQNEAQLEKSRLLSDRFSAERPKGSFSTLEIQRTEQGDSAMYLCASSLQGGLYFGPGTRLTVT.

This clonotype showed up just a few times. The chain is built from TRBV20-1 and TRBJ2-3; D is unresolved. Trimming shortened V by 4 bases and J by 5 bases, and 10 bases separated the two germline ends. CDR1 DFQATT and CDR2 SNEGSKA come from the germline V gene (reference sequence). CDR3 length: 12 residues. In DNA form, the CDR3 reads TGCAGTGCTACTGCAACGCAAGATACGCAGTATTTT. As protein: CSATATQDTQYF.

This clonotype was detected only a few times. The chain is built from TRBV12-3 or TRBV12-4 and TRBJ2-5, with 7 bases identical to TRBD1. V shed 2 bases and J 2 bases; nucleotides not matched to a gene: 5. This CDR3 has 15 amino acids. The CDR3 sequence: CASSLTSGQQETQYF. In nucleotides, the CDR3 is TGTGCCAGCAGTTTAACATCGGGACAGCAAGAGACCCAGTACTTC.

This clonotype has only a few counts. J is TRBJ2-2 and V is TRBV15; D remains ambiguous. This CDR3 comprises 12 residues. Trimming removed 4 bases from V and 2 bases from J, with 2 bases in between. Germline V CDR1 and CDR2: LNHNV, YYDKDF (reference sequence). CDR3 amino acids: CATSINTGELFF. The CDR3 DNA is TGTGCCACCAGCATCAACACCGGGGAGCTGTTTTTT. The whole variable domain, remainder taken from reference TRBV15 and TRBJ2-2, is DAMVIQNPRYQVTQFGKPVTLSCSQTLNHNVMYWYQQKSSQAPKLLFHYYDKDFNNEADTPDNFQSRRPNTSFCFLDIRSPGLGDTAMYLCATSINTGELFFGEGSRLTVL.

In this sample, this clonotype turned up a few times. This chain uses TRBV5-6 with TRBJ2-5, with 8 bases that match TRBD2. CDR1 SGHDT and CDR2 YYEEEE come from the germline V gene. The CDR3 runs 15 residues. J lost 3 bases, V lost 5 bases, and 9 bases had no gene match. The CDR3 here is CASSFGGDRKETQYF. In DNA, the CDR3 is TGTGCCAGCAGTTTCGGGGGGGATCGGAAAGAGACCCAGTACTTC.

The chain carries TRBV3-1 and TRBJ2-5; D gene unclear. The CDR3 contains 14 residues. The V end was cut by 0 bases, the J end by 5 bases, with 10 bases between. Looked up from germline, CDR1 is LGHDT and CDR2 is YNNKEL (reference sequence). This chain's CDR3 is CASSQEGVLETQYF. CDR3 sequence (DNA): TGTGCCAGCAGCCAAGAAGGCGTCCTCGAGACCCAGTACTTC.

This clonotype was recorded many times. The chain couples TRBV28 to TRBJ2-1; 8 bases agree with TRBD2. Germline V lookup: CDR1 MDHEN, CDR2 SYDVKM. V lost 4 bases to trimming and J lost 2 bases; unmatched junction nucleotides: 7. The CDR3 loop spans 16 amino acids. Here the CDR3 reads CASSSPPGGTYNEQFF. Here the CDR3 DNA reads TGTGCCAGCAGTTCCCCCCCGGGGGGGACCTACAATGAGCAGTTCTTC. The variable domain in full, completed from reference TRBV28 and TRBJ2-1, reads DVKVTQSSRYLVKRTGEKVFLECVQDMDHENMFWYRQDPGLGLRLIYFSYDVKMKEKGDIPEGYSVSREKKERFSLILESASTNQTSMYLCASSSPPGGTYNEQFFGPGTRLTVL.